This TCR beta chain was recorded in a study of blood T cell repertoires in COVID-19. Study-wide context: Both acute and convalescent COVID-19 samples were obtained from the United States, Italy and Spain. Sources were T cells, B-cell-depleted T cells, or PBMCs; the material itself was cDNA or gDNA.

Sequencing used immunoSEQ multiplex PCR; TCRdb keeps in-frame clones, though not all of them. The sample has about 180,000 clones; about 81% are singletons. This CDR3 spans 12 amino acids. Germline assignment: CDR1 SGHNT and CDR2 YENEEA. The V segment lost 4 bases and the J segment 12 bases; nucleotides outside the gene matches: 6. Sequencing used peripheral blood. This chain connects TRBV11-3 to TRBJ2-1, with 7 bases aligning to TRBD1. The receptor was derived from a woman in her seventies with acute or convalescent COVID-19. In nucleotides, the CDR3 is TGTGCCAGCAGCTGGAAACAGGGGAGGCAGTTCTTC. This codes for CASSWKQGRQFF. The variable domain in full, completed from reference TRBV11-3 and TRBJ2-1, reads EAGVVQSPRYKIIEKKQPVAFWCNPISGHNTLYWYLQNLGQGPELLIRYENEEAVDDSQLPKDRFSAERLKGVDSTLKIQPAELGDSAVYLCASSWKQGRQFFGPGTRLTVL.